These T cell receptor beta chains were read from a single sample in a study of blood T cell repertoires in COVID-19. Some clones are missing from TCRdb's copy, which holds only in-frame ones; the method was immunoSEQ multiplex PCR. The sample comprises about 78,000 clones, approximately 89% of which are singletons, and 4.5% to 5% rests with the top ten. The sample consisted of peripheral blood. The receptor source for this set is a man between 50 and 59 years old with active or convalescent COVID-19. The CDR3 runs from the conserved cysteine through the conserved F or W. A D gene is named only where the DNA matches it firmly. Clone size appears in some rows only: once, few, many, or a class for an expanded clone.

>NA|NA|TRBJ2-1|TRBV24-1
TGTGCCACCAGTGATGATTCTGCCAGGGCAGCCGGTGAGCAGTTCTTC
CATSDDSARAAGEQFF
>NA|NA|TRBJ2-3|TRBV5-1
TGCGCCAGCAGCTCTGGCAGACTAGGGAGCACAGATACGCAGTATTTT
CASSSGRLGSTDTQYF
>NA|NA|TRBJ1-5|TRBV10-2
TGCGCCAGCACCCCTTCTCCGGGGGTCCAGCCCCAGCATTTT
CASTPSPGVQPQHF
>TRBD1|NA|TRBJ2-6|TRBV2
TGTGCCAGCAGTGATGAGACAGGGGGTGCCGGGGCCAACGTCCTGACTTTC
CASSDETGGAGANVLTF
>TRBD2|NA|TRBJ2-5|TRBV30
TGTGCCTGGAGTGTAGGACTAGCGGGGGGGCTCGAGACCCAGTACTTC
CAWSVGLAGGLETQYF
>NA|NA|TRBJ1-5|TRBV30
TGTGCCTGGAGTCGAGGGATAGCAAATCAGCCCCAGCATTTT
CAWSRGIANQPQHF
>TRBD1|NA|TRBJ1-2|TRBV5-1
TGCGCCAGCAGCTTGGGACAGGGTGAATATGGCTACACCTTC
CASSLGQGEYGYTF
>NA|NA|TRBJ2-1|TRBV5-5
TGTGCCAGCAGCTTGTTGGCGGAGGAAATTAGCTCCTACAATGAGCAGTTCTTC
CASSLLAEEISSYNEQFF
>TRBD2|NA|TRBJ2-1|TRBV11-3
TGTGCCAGCAGCCTTAGCGGGGGGGCCGGCTACAATGAGCAGTTCTTC
CASSLSGGAGYNEQFF
>TRBD1|NA|TRBJ1-5|TRBV6-6
TGTGCCAGCAGCAGACAGGGCGAGCCCCAGCATTTT
CASSRQGEPQHF
>NA|NA|TRBJ1-2|TRBV2
TGTGCCAGCAATAGAGGGGGAGGCTACACCTTC
CASNRGGGYTF
>TRBD2|NA|TRBJ2-3|TRBV6-6
TGTGCCAGCAGTTACCGAGCGGGGGGGCTCACAGATACGCAGTATTTT
CASSYRAGGLTDTQYF
>NA|NA|TRBJ2-2|TRBV10-1
TGCGCCAGCAGGGGCCAGGGGCCCGGGGAGCTGTTTTTT
CASRGQGPGELFF
>TRBD1|NA|TRBJ2-3|TRBV5-1
TGCGCCAGCAAGCTAAACCGGGACAGCCGCACAGATACGCAGTATTTT
CASKLNRDSRTDTQYF
>TRBD2|NA|TRBJ2-7|TRBV27
TGTGCCAGCAGTTTACTCTCCACACTAGCGGGGGGGCAATACGAGCAGTACTTC
CASSLLSTLAGGQYEQYF
>TRBD1|NA|TRBJ1-1|TRBV5-1
TGCGCCAGCAGCTTGGGACAGGGGGAAGCTTTCTTT
CASSLGQGEAFF
>TRBD1|NA|TRBJ2-1|TRBV7-7
TGTGCCAGCAGCGCCGGGACAGGGGTCAATGAGCAGTTCTTC
CASSAGTGVNEQFF
>NA|NA|TRBJ2-2|TRBV30
TGTGCCTGGACCCCAGTAAGGGGGAAGAACACCGGGGAGCTGTTTTTT
CAWTPVRGKNTGELFF
>TRBD1|NA|TRBJ1-4|TRBV28
TGTGCCAGCAGTAACAGCCAGGACAGGGCGGGTGAAAAACTGTTTTTT
CASSNSQDRAGEKLFF
>NA|few|TRBJ2-3|TRBV5-1
TGCGCCAGCAGCTTAGGGGGATACACAGATACGCAGTATTTT
CASSLGGYTDTQYF